This T cell receptor (beta chain) was sequenced for a study of CD8+ T cells in alopecia areata. Findings and limits, study-wide: In patients, TCRs were shared less clearly than in mice, and HLA may possibly be involved. Lesional scalp displayed greater clonality than normal scalp, most notably in alopecia totalis/universalis.

V was clipped by 0 bases and J by 8 bases, with 5 bases between them. This CDR3 has 11 amino acids. Germline loops: CDR1 GTSNPN, CDR2 SVGIG (reference sequence). Extraction and reverse transcription of RNA yielded cDNA as the sequencing template. Produced via immunoSEQ multiplex PCR; TCRdb's table is partial and in-frame only. The sample consists of about 98,000 clones, nearly 45% of them appearing once. Collected material from alopecia areata patients comprised lesional scalp punch biopsies and peripheral blood. A FACSAria was used to sort CD4+ and CD8+ T cells. These cells came from PBMCs. Turning to this clone: Its cognate antigen is unknown.

The TCR sequence derives from a human donor with alopecia areata. This chain uses TRBV30 with TRBJ2-4; D is ambiguous. Source material: CD4+ T cells sorted from blood. The CDR3 DNA sequence: TGTGCCTGGAGTGTATTGGACATTCAGTACTTC. Amino acid sequence: CAWSVLDIQYF.